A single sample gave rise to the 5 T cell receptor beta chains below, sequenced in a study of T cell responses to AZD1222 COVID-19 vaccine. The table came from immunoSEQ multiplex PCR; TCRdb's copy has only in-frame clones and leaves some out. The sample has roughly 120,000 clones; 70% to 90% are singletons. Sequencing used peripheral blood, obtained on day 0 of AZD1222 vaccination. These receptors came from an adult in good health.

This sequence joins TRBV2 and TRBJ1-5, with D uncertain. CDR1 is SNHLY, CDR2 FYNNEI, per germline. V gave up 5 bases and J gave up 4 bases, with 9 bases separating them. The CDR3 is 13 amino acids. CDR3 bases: TGTGCCAGCAGTCTACAAGGAAATCAGCCCCAGCATTTT. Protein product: CASSLQGNQPQHF.

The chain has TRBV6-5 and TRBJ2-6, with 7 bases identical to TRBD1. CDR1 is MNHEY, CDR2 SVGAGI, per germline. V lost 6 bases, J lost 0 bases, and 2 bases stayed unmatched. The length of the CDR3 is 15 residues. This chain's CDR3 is CASRAGGSGANVLTF. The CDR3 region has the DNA TGTGCCAGCAGAGCAGGGGGCTCTGGGGCCAACGTCCTGACTTTC.

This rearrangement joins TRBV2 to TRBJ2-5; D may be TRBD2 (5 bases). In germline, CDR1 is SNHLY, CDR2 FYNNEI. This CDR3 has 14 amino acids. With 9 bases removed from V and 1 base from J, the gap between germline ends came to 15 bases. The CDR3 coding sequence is TGTGCCAGGCGGGCGGCGGAACGCCAAGAGACCCAGTACTTC. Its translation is CARRAAERQETQYF.

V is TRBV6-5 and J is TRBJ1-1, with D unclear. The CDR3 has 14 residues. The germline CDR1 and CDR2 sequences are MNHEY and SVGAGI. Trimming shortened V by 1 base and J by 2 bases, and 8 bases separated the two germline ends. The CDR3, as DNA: TGTGCCAGCAGTTACTACGTAGGAAACACTGAAGCTTTCTTT. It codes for CASSYYVGNTEAFF.

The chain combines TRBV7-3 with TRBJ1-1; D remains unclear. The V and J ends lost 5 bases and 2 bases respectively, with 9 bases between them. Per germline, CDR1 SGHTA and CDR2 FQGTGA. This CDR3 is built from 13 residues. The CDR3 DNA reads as TGTGCCAGCAGCGAATACAGAAACACTGAAGCTTTCTTT. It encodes CASSEYRNTEAFF.